These 32 T cell receptor beta chains were all obtained from the same sample, sequenced in a study of identical twins. MiXCR, run by TCRdb on the 5' RACE reads, gives a single entry per CDR3 protein. The sample lists about 900,000 distinct CDR3 sequences; around 12% were seen once. The same sample was also studied in work on yellow fever vaccine responses in identical twins.

The sample comprised PBMCs. Receptors were obtained from a young woman in good health.

V is TRBV14 and J is TRBJ2-1; 7 positions agree with TRBD2. The J segment lost 2 bases and the V segment lost 2 bases, leaving 6 bases of the junction unmatched. CDR1 and CDR2 (germline): SGHDN, FVKESK. This CDR3 region has 16 residues. The chain's CDR3 is CASSQRAGRPYNEQFF. The CDR3 region has the DNA TGTGCCAGCAGCCAACGAGCGGGGAGACCCTACAATGAGCAGTTCTTC.

The chain has TRBV2 and TRBJ2-5; TRBD1 aligns across 9 bases. Trimming at V came to 6 bases and at J to 1 base, leaving 9 bases not matched to a gene. Per the germline V gene, CDR1 is SNHLY and CDR2 is FYNNEI. The CDR3 is 16 amino acids. CDR3 loop: CASRATGGAIQETQYF. CDR3 nucleotide sequence: TGTGCCAGCAGGGCCACAGGGGGCGCGATCCAAGAGACCCAGTACTTC.

The table lists this clonotype with a few counts. The junction does not match germline at one end; this may be a read error. This chain joins TRBV9 and TRBJ2-7, with D uncertain. Looked up from germline, CDR1 is SGDLS and CDR2 is YYNGEE. This CDR3 contains 12 residues. The CDR3 sequence is CATNVKSGLLDF. The CDR3 DNA sequence: TGTGCCACCAACGTGAAATCTGGTCTCTTGGACTTC.

This clonotype has only a few counts. V is TRBV20-1 and J is TRBJ2-3, with no clear D. This CDR3 contains 14 residues. The germline gives CDR1 DFQATT, CDR2 SNEGSKA (reference sequence). V dropped 4 bases and J dropped 2 bases, with 13 bases sitting between them. The CDR3, as DNA: TGCAGTGCTATTTCGCGGTTATACACAGATACGCAGTATTTT. Translated: CSAISRLYTDTQYF.

The V gene is TRBV5-4, the J gene TRBJ2-1; no reliable D call. V was pared by 3 bases and J by 4 bases, with 11 bases between. CDR1 and CDR2 (germline): SGHNT, YYREEE (reference sequence). CDR3 size: 14 residues. The CDR3 bases are TGTGCCAGCAGCTACCCAGAGAGGTACAATGAGCAGTTCTTC. This codes for CASSYPERYNEQFF.

This clonotype has a handful of counts. V usage is TRBV29-1 and J usage is TRBJ2-2, with TRBD1 identical over 8 bases. From germline, CDR1 is SQVTM and CDR2 ANQGSEA. The trim removed 3 bases at V and 5 bases at J, leaving 11 bases unmatched. This CDR3 has 16 residues. The CDR3 here is CSVDKAGRGLTGELFF. The CDR3 DNA reads TGCAGCGTTGATAAGGCTGGCAGGGGGCTTACCGGGGAGCTGTTTTTT.

The chain carries TRBV20-1 and TRBJ2-2; D gene ambiguous. CDR1 is DFQATT and CDR2 is SNEGSKA in the germline V gene (reference sequence). Trimming removed 3 bases from V and 1 base from J, with 15 bases in between. The CDR3 spans 16 residues. CDR3 region: CSARSRQMGNTGELFF. CDR3 DNA sequence: TGCAGTGCTAGGTCCAGACAAATGGGGAACACCGGGGAGCTGTTTTTT.

This clonotype was observed a handful of times. This sequence joins TRBV12-3 or TRBV12-4 and TRBJ2-3; no definite D call. Trimming removed 7 bases at V and 0 bases at J, with 11 bases between. This CDR3 region has 14 residues. CDR3: CASKADSSTDTQYF. For the CDR3, the DNA is TGTGCCAGCAAAGCCGACTCTAGCACAGATACGCAGTATTTT.

In its sample, this clonotype was seen a few times. The chain couples TRBV5-1 to TRBJ2-5; D possibly corresponds to TRBD1 (6 bases). V lost 1 base and J lost 0, with 13 bases in between. The germline CDR1 and CDR2 sequences are SGHRS and YFSETQ. This CDR3 is built from 16 residues. The CDR3: CASSLLPEGDQETQYF. For the CDR3, the DNA is TGCGCCAGCAGCTTGCTACCCGAGGGGGACCAAGAGACCCAGTACTTC.

This clonotype came up a few times. This chain links TRBV18 with TRBJ2-1, with TRBD2 identical over 10 bases. J was trimmed by 5 bases and V by 0 bases; bases with no gene match: 7. The CDR3 has 17 amino acids. CDR1 is KGHSH and CDR2 is LQKENI in the germline V gene. CDR3 coding DNA: TGTGCCAGCTCACCACCGGATTCACTAGCGGGAAACAATGAGCAGTTCTTC. Translating gives CASSPPDSLAGNNEQFF.

The CDR3 here is CSASNQGGLETQYF. CDR3 sequence (DNA): TGCAGTGCTAGTAACCAGGGGGGTTTGGAGACCCAGTACTTC. The V and J genes are TRBV20-1 and TRBJ2-5; maybe TRBD1 (7 bases). Trimming shortened V by 3 bases and J by 5 bases, and 16 bases separated the two germline ends. The CDR3 consists of 14 residues. Germline V gives CDR1 DFQATT, CDR2 SNEGSKA (reference sequence).

This clonotype was counted ten times or more. The gene calls are TRBV20-1 and TRBJ1-5, with D tentatively TRBD1 (5 bases). The V and J ends lost 6 bases and 0 bases respectively, with 12 bases between them. CDR3 length: 14 amino acids. Germline CDR1 and CDR2: DFQATT and SNEGSKA (reference sequence). The CDR3 DNA sequence: TGCAGTGCAAAAGACAGCAATAGCAATCAGCCCCAGCATTTT. Translated, it gives CSAKDSNSNQPQHF.

This clonotype was counted at least ten times. The chain is built from TRBV28 and TRBJ2-3; 9 nucleotides align to TRBD2. Germline CDR1 reads MDHEN; CDR2 reads SYDVKM. The CDR3 sequence is 15 residues long. Losses at the gene ends were 8 bases for V and 1 base for J; bases not matched to a gene: 7. The CDR3 here is CASAPLAGGTDTQYF. The DNA of the CDR3 is TGTGCCAGCGCCCCCTTAGCGGGAGGCACAGATACGCAGTATTTT. Together with reference TRBV28 and TRBJ2-3, the CDR3 gives the full variable domain: DVKVTQSSRYLVKRTGEKVFLECVQDMDHENMFWYRQDPGLGLRLIYFSYDVKMKEKGDIPEGYSVSREKKERFSLILESASTNQTSMYLCASAPLAGGTDTQYFGPGTRLTVL.

This chain uses TRBV15 with TRBJ2-5; 8 positions agree with TRBD2. CDR1 and CDR2 (germline): LNHNV, YYDKDF (reference sequence). This CDR3 is built from 18 residues. With 0 bases clipped from V and 0 bases from J, the junction kept 9 bases outside the gene matches. The CDR3, as DNA: TGTGCCACCAGCAGAGATTTCTTGGCGGGGGGTGACCAAGAGACCCAGTACTTC. Translation: CATSRDFLAGGDQETQYF.

The chain has TRBV13 and TRBJ2-3; perhaps TRBD2 as D (7 bases). Between the trimmed V and J ends, which lost 7 bases and 6 bases, there was a span of 26 bases. Germline loops: CDR1 PRHDT, CDR2 FYEKMQ (reference sequence). The CDR3 covers 17 residues. The CDR3 region is CASTLRWRGPEVDTQYF. The CDR3 DNA reads TGTGCCAGCACCCTCCGTTGGCGGGGGCCGGAGGTGGATACGCAGTATTTT.

This clonotype was counted a few times. This chain uses TRBV6-1 with TRBJ2-1; perhaps TRBD2 as D (6 bases). Per the germline V gene, CDR1 is MNHNS and CDR2 is SASEGT. This CDR3 spans 15 amino acids. The V end was cut by 6 bases, the J end by 0 bases, with 12 bases between. The CDR3 reads CASRIAANSYNEQFF. The CDR3 DNA reads as TGTGCCAGCAGGATAGCGGCCAACTCCTACAATGAGCAGTTCTTC.

The rearrangement uses TRBV20-1 and TRBJ2-2; maybe TRBD1 (6 bases). Germline V gene sequence: CDR1 DFQATT, CDR2 SNEGSKA (reference sequence). This CDR3 has 14 amino acids. Trimming shortened V by 1 base and J by 2 bases, and 8 bases separated the two germline ends. CDR3 residues: CSARGTVNTGELFF. CDR3 nucleotides: TGCAGTGCTAGAGGGACAGTTAACACCGGGGAGCTGTTTTTT.

V gene TRBV5-1 combines with J gene TRBJ2-7; 13 nucleotides line up with TRBD2. The junction had 3 bases not matched to a gene; V was cut back by 3 bases and J by 3 bases. The CDR3 length is 15 residues. Germline lookup yields CDR1 SGHRS and CDR2 YFSETQ. CDR3 residues: CASSSGTSGIYEQYF. CDR3 nucleotide sequence: TGCGCCAGCAGCTCCGGGACTAGCGGGATCTACGAGCAGTACTTC.

This clonotype came up a few times. The genes are TRBV6-1 and TRBJ1-6, with 9 bases lining up with TRBD1. V shed 6 bases and J 8 bases; nucleotides not matched to a gene: 2. Germline V gene data show CDR1 as MNHNS and CDR2 as SASEGT. This CDR3 contains 13 residues. Here the CDR3 DNA reads TGTGCCAGCAGAGGACAGGGGTATTCACCCCTCCACTTT. Translation: CASRGQGYSPLHF.

There are a few counts of this clonotype. This chain connects TRBV15 to TRBJ2-1; 8 bases match TRBD2. CDR3 length: 13 amino acids. The V gene's germline CDR1 is LNHNV and CDR2 YYDKDF (reference sequence). V was clipped by 2 bases and J by 13 bases; unmatched bases: 7. Here the CDR3 reads CATSRRGAGGQFF. The CDR3 DNA is TGTGCCACCAGCAGACGTGGGGCGGGGGGACAGTTCTTC.

This clonotype showed up many times. The CDR3 spells CASSQVAGGNTGELFF. CDR3 bases: TGCGCCAGCAGCCAAGTAGCGGGGGGGAACACCGGGGAGCTGTTTTTT. J is TRBJ2-2 and V is TRBV4-1; 10 nucleotides match TRBD2. CDR1 MGHRA and CDR2 YSYEKL come from the germline V gene. Unmatched junction bases numbered 0, after V lost 1 base and J lost 1 base. The CDR3 has 16 amino acids.

This clonotype has at least ten counts. The genes are TRBV4-1 and TRBJ1-1, with D maybe TRBD1 (6 bases). CDR1 MGHRA and CDR2 YSYEKL come from the germline V gene. This CDR3 has 13 amino acids. The V end was cut by 4 bases, the J end by 10 bases, with 16 bases between. This CDR3 is CASSLLGGEPAFF. The CDR3 bases are TGCGCCAGCAGCCTCCTAGGGGGAGAGCCAGCTTTCTTT.

In DNA form, the CDR3 reads TGTGCCAGCCTGGTAAGGGGGCTGGAGACCCAGTACTTC. Residues: CASLVRGLETQYF. The chain joins TRBV5-6 to TRBJ2-5, with 7 bases matching TRBD1. The CDR3 spans 13 residues. Losses at the gene ends were 7 bases for V and 5 bases for J; bases not matched to a gene: 8. Germline V lookup: CDR1 SGHDT, CDR2 YYEEEE.

A few counts support this clonotype. As DNA, the CDR3 is TGTGCCAGCAGCCCGACACGTACCCCCTACAATGAGCAGTTCTTC. Its translation is CASSPTRTPYNEQFF. The V gene is TRBV9, the J gene TRBJ2-1, with D uncertain. The CDR3 is made up of 15 amino acids. V was cut by 4 bases and J by 2 bases, with 13 bases left in between. From germline, CDR1 is SGDLS and CDR2 YYNGEE.

Many counts were recorded for this clonotype. CDR3 DNA: TGTGCCAGCAGCTTAGACAGCGGGGGGCCGTACAATGAGCAGTTCTTC. Translated, it gives CASSLDSGGPYNEQFF. The genes are TRBV11-2 and TRBJ2-1, with 9 bases matching TRBD2. The CDR3 spans 16 residues. The germline V gene has CDR1 SGHAT and CDR2 FQNNGV. Trimming took 0 bases from V and 4 from J; bases not matched to a gene: 4.

In the case of this clonotype: One junction end does not reproduce the germline sequence, and a read error may be involved. In DNA form, the CDR3 reads TGTGCCAGCAGTGAACCACCGGGACAGGTTTCCCCCAGCTTC. As protein: CASSEPPGQVSPSF. The chain combines TRBV2 with TRBJ2-4, with 8 bases lining up with TRBD1. CDR3 length: 14 amino acids. CDR1 is SNHLY and CDR2 is FYNNEI in the germline V gene.

This clonotype was detected a few times. The CDR3 DNA reads TGTGCCACCAGTCAGAGCGGGGAGCTGTTTTTT. This sequence encodes CATSQSGELFF. The J gene is TRBJ2-2, the V gene TRBV15; D unresolved. Trimming left V 6 bases short and J 7 bases short, with 6 bases between. CDR3 length: 11 residues. Germline V gene sequence: CDR1 LNHNV, CDR2 YYDKDF (reference sequence).

With respect to this clonotype: A much more abundant neighbour one base away suggests this may be a read error. This CDR3 reads CTSSLGHLTENTEAFF. The DNA for the CDR3 is TGCACCAGCAGCTTGGGGCACCTTACAGAGAACACTGAAGCTTTCTTT. This chain uses TRBV5-1 with TRBJ1-1, with a weak D call TRBD1 (5 bases). The germline V gene encodes CDR1 SGHRS and CDR2 YFSETQ. CDR3 length: 16 amino acids. Drawing the rest from reference TRBV5-1 and TRBJ1-1, the complete variable domain is KAGVTQTPRYLIKTRGQQVTLSCSPISGHRSVSWYQQTPGQGLQFLFEYFSETQRNKGNFPGRFSGRQFSNSRSEMNVSTLELGDSALYLCTSSLGHLTENTEAFFGQGTRLTVV.

This clonotype was recorded at least ten times. The rearrangement links TRBV20-1 to TRBJ2-1; 8 bases agree with TRBD1. The germline V gene has CDR1 DFQATT and CDR2 SNEGSKA (reference sequence). J lost 6 bases, V lost 6 bases, and 7 bases had no gene match. The CDR3 has 13 residues. The CDR3 coding sequence is TGCAGTGCAGAAGACAGGGGAGGCAATGAGCAGTTCTTC. Translation: CSAEDRGGNEQFF.

J is TRBJ2-1 and V is TRBV12-3 or TRBV12-4, with 10 bases that match TRBD2. V was clipped by 5 bases and J by 5 bases; unmatched bases: 12. The CDR3 runs 17 residues. CDR3 protein: CASSQTPGLALNNEQFF. DNA for the CDR3: TGTGCCAGCAGTCAGACTCCGGGACTAGCGCTAAACAATGAGCAGTTCTTC.

This clonotype showed up many times. CDR3 region: CASSAFRGANYGYTF. The CDR3 nucleotides are TGTGCCAGCAGTGCTTTCCGGGGAGCTAACTATGGCTACACCTTC. The chain uses TRBV2 and TRBJ1-2; D remains ambiguous. The length of the CDR3 is 15 residues. V gave up 4 bases and J gave up 0 bases, with 12 bases separating them. Per the germline V gene, CDR1 is SNHLY and CDR2 is FYNNEI.

This clonotype was detected a few times. CDR3: CAISDVRVYGELFF. DNA of the CDR3: TGTGCCATCAGTGACGTCAGGGTATACGGGGAGCTGTTTTTT. The chain couples TRBV10-3 to TRBJ2-2; possible D gene TRBD1, 5 bases. Germline values: CDR1 ENHRY, CDR2 SYGVKD. Trimming left V 3 bases short and J 7 bases short, with 12 bases between. This CDR3 has 14 amino acids.